The 2 T cell receptor beta chains presented below share a single source sample, sequenced in a study of CD8 T cells in ankylosing spondylitis. Each CDR3 protein is one row after TCRdb ran MiXCR on the 5' RACE reads. This table has about 36,000 distinct CDR3 sequences, about 6% appearing once. The sequenced sample was blood, either unsorted or a sorted T cell fraction (not recorded which). These receptors were taken from a male donor with ankylosing spondylitis or in good health (not recorded which).

This clonotype has more than one count but fewer than ten. The rearrangement uses TRBV7-4 and TRBJ2-7, with 12 nucleotides matching TRBD2. In germline, CDR1 is SGHVT, CDR2 SQSDAQ. The CDR3 contains 12 residues. The CDR3 sequence is CAGTSGLAGQYF. The CDR3 bases are TGTGCGGGAACCTCGGGACTAGCGGGGCAGTACTTC. The entire variable domain, with the rest obtained from reference TRBV7-4 and TRBJ2-7, is as follows: GAGVSQSPRYKVAKRGRDVALRCDSISGHVTLYWYRQTLGQGSEVLTYSQSDAQRDKSGRPSGRFSAERPERSVSTLKIQRTEQGDSAVYLCAGTSGLAGQYFGPGTRLTVT.

This clonotype was seen many times. The chain combines TRBV5-6 with TRBJ1-2, with D uncertain. The V end lost 0 bases, the J end lost 2 bases, and 8 bases lay between the germline ends. CDR1 and CDR2 from the germline V gene are SGHDT and YYEEEE. CDR3 size: 14 residues. The CDR3 bases are TGTGCCAGCAGCTTGGTTCAGGCGAACTATGGCTACACCTTC. This translates into CASSLVQANYGYTF. The variable domain in full, with the rest retrieved from reference TRBV5-6 and TRBJ1-2, is DAGVTQSPTHLIKTRGQQVTLRCSPKSGHDTVSWYQQALGQGPQFIFQYYEEEERQRGNFPDRFSGHQFPNYSSELNVNALLLGDSALYLCASSLVQANYGYTFGSGTRLTVV.